Each of the 13 T cell receptor beta chains below was sequenced from the same sample in a study of blood T cell repertoires in COVID-19. Clones were sequenced by immunoSEQ multiplex PCR, and TCRdb holds only the in-frame ones, with some missing. This table holds over 300,000 clones, 90% found once. The sequenced sample was peripheral blood. The source of these receptors is a man aged 18 to 35 with active or convalescent COVID-19.

This chain joins TRBV7-9 and TRBJ1-1; perhaps TRBD1 as D (6 bases). V was pared by 3 bases and J by 7 bases, with 12 bases between. From germline, CDR1 is SEHNR and CDR2 FQNEAQ (reference sequence). The CDR3 consists of 13 residues. CDR3 DNA sequence: TGTGCCAGCAGCTTTTCGGACAGATATGAAGCTTTCTTT. Protein sequence: CASSFSDRYEAFF.

The chain carries TRBV4-3 and TRBJ1-1, with D perhaps TRBD1 (5 bases). Per germline, CDR1 LGHNA and CDR2 YSLEER. This CDR3 is 14 amino acids long. V was trimmed by 2 bases and J by 5 bases, leaving 12 bases between them. CDR3 nucleotide sequence: TGCGCCAGCAGCCAACCAGGGTACTGGACTGAAGCTTTCTTT. The encoded protein is CASSQPGYWTEAFF.

The genes are TRBV12-5 and TRBJ1-1, with 12 bases that match TRBD1. Germline trimming cut 1 base from V and 12 bases from J; bases unmatched to any gene: 12. The CDR3 has 16 residues. CDR1 is LGHNT and CDR2 is FRNRAP in the germline V gene. CDR3 DNA: TGTGCTAGTGGTTTGGGAAATTCGGGACAGGGGGCGAAAACTTTCTTT. The encoded protein is CASGLGNSGQGAKTFF.

This clone appeared once. One junction end does not reproduce the germline sequence, and a read error may be involved. The rearrangement uses TRBV28 and TRBJ1-2; the D gene is possibly TRBD1 (5 bases). The CDR3 runs to 12 residues. Germline lookup yields CDR1 MDHEN and CDR2 SYDVKM. This chain's CDR3 is CASSFNPQGRLF. DNA for the CDR3: TGTGCCAGCAGTTTCAACCCCCAGGGAAGGCTCTTC.

The chain links TRBV7-4 to TRBJ1-3; 8 nucleotides line up with TRBD1. The trim removed 1 base at V and 4 bases at J, leaving 12 bases unmatched. Germline CDR1 and CDR2: SGHVT and SQSDAQ. This CDR3 has 18 amino acids. This chain's CDR3 is CASSLGLGQGARGNTIYF. CDR3 DNA: TGTGCCAGCAGCTTAGGCCTCGGGCAGGGGGCGCGAGGAAACACCATATATTTT.

The V call is TRBV6-1, the J call TRBJ1-5; D is unresolved. Trimming removed 0 bases from V and 7 bases from J, with 7 bases in between. This CDR3 is built from 13 residues. The germline CDR1 and CDR2 sequences are MNHNS and SASEGT. CDR3 in amino acids: CASSEAAFQPQHF. The CDR3 coding sequence is TGTGCCAGCAGTGAAGCGGCCTTCCAGCCCCAGCATTTT.

This clone has just one count. This rearrangement joins TRBV4-2 to TRBJ1-5, with 7 positions matching TRBD1. The CDR3 loop spans 15 amino acids. V was pared by 4 bases and J by 5 bases, with 8 bases of the junction left unmatched. CDR1 and CDR2 (germline): LGHNA, YNFKEQ. CDR3 in amino acids: CASSRHRDSYQPQHF. The CDR3 DNA sequence: TGTGCCAGCAGCCGACACCGGGACAGCTATCAGCCCCAGCATTTT.

J is TRBJ1-2 and V is TRBV12-3 or TRBV12-4; the match to TRBD1 covers 7 bases. This CDR3 contains 12 residues. The V segment lost 6 bases and the J segment 5 bases; nucleotides outside the gene matches: 3. DNA of the CDR3: TGTGCCAGCAGCGGGACAGTGTATGGCTACACCTTC. Translation: CASSGTVYGYTF.

This clone has a single count. It is likely a read error: a sequence one base away is far more abundant. J is TRBJ2-2 and V is TRBV3-1 (or the pseudogene TRBV3-2); D unresolved. The CDR3 runs to 11 residues. V was pared by 4 bases and J by 5 bases, with 2 bases between. Germline V gene data show CDR1 as LGHDT and CDR2 as YNNKEL (reference sequence). The CDR3 nucleotides are TGTGCCAGCAGCCTAACCGGGGAGCTGTTTTTT. This gives the protein CASSLTGELFF.

CDR3 coding DNA: TGTGCCACCAGCGGGAGAGGGGGCTGGGATAATTCACCCCTCCACTTT. Its protein product is CATSGRGGWDNSPLHF. The J gene is TRBJ1-6, the V gene TRBV15, with 7 bases that match TRBD1. The CDR3 totals 16 residues. V lost 5 bases, J lost 5 bases, and 9 bases stayed unmatched. Germline loops: CDR1 LNHNV, CDR2 YYDKDF (reference sequence).

The chain links TRBV19 to TRBJ2-3; D not resolved. CDR3 length equals 14 residues. Trimming removed 5 bases from V and 0 bases from J, with 9 bases in between. Germline-derived CDR1 and CDR2 are LNHDA and SQIVND (reference sequence). In DNA form, the CDR3 reads TGTGCCAGTAGTTATGAGAGCAGCACAGATACGCAGTATTTT. This gives the protein CASSYESSTDTQYF.

This rearrangement joins TRBV12-5 to TRBJ1-5, with D perhaps matching TRBD1 (6 bases). Trimming stripped 1 base from V and 2 bases from J, with 27 bases between. This CDR3 spans 21 amino acids. Germline V gene data show CDR1 as LGHNT and CDR2 as FRNRAP. This chain's CDR3 is CASGLGIEQGPSIGGNQPQHF. The CDR3 nucleotides read TGTGCTAGTGGTTTGGGGATCGAACAGGGCCCTTCTATCGGGGGCAATCAGCCCCAGCATTTT.

This clone has more than one count but fewer than ten. The rearrangement links TRBV4-2 to TRBJ2-5; 10 bases align to TRBD2. Per the germline V gene, CDR1 is LGHNA and CDR2 is YNFKEQ. The length of the CDR3 is 18 residues. The junction had 11 bases not matched to a gene; V was cut back by 0 bases and J by 4 bases. CDR3 protein: CASSQDWASGGSRETQYF. In DNA form, the CDR3 reads TGTGCCAGCAGCCAAGATTGGGCTAGCGGGGGCTCGCGAGAGACCCAGTACTTC.